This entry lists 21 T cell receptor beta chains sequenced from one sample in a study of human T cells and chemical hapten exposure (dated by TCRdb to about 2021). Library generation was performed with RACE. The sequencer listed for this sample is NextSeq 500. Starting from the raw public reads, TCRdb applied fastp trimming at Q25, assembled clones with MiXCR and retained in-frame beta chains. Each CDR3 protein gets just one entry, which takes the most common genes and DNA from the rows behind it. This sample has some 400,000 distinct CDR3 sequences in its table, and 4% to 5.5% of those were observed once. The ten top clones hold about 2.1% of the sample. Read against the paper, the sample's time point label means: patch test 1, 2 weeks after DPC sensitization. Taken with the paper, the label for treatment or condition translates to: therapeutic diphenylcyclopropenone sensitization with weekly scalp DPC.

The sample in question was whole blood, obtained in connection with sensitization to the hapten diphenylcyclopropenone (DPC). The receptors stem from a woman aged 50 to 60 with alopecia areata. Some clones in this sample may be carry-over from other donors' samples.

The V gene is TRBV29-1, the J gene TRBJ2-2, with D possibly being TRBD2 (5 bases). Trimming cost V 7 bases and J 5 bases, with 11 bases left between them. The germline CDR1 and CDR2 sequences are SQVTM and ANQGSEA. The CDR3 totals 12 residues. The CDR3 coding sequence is TGCAGCGCCCTGGACTGGACCGGGGAGCTGTTTTTT. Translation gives CSALDWTGELFF.

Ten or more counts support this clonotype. The CDR3 coding sequence is TGTGCCAGCAGTATCCCCGGTCAGCCCCAGCATTTT. As protein: CASSIPGQPQHF. The rearrangement uses TRBV6-5 and TRBJ1-5, with D unresolved. Trimming shortened V by 5 bases and J by 6 bases, and 8 bases separated the two germline ends. This CDR3 has 12 amino acids. The germline V gene encodes CDR1 MNHEY and CDR2 SVGAGI.

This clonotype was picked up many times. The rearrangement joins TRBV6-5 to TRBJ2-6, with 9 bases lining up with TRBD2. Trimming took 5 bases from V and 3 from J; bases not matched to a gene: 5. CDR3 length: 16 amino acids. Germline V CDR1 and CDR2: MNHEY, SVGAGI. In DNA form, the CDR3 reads TGTGCCAGCAGTCCCCTTAGCGGGAGTGGGGCCAACGTCCTGACTTTC. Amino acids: CASSPLSGSGANVLTF.

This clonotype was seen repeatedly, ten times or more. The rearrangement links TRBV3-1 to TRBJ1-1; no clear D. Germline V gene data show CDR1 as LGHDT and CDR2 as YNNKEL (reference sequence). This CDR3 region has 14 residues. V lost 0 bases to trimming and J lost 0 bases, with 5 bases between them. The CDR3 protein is CASSQDTVNTEAFF. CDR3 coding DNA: TGTGCCAGCAGCCAAGACACGGTGAACACTGAAGCTTTCTTT.

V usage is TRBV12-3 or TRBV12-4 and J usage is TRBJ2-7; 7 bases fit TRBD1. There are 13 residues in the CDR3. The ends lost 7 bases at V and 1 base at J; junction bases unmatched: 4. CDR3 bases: TGTGCCAGCACCTGGACAGGTTCCTACGAGCAGTACTTC. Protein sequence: CASTWTGSYEQYF.

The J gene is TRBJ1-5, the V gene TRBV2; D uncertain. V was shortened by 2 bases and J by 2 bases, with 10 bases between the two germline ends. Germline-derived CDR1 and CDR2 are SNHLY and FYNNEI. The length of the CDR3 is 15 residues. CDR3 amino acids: CASSERGLGNQPQHF. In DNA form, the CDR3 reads TGTGCCAGCAGTGAAAGAGGTTTAGGCAATCAGCCCCAGCATTTT. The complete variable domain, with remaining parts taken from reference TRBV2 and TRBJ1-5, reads EPEVTQTPSHQVTQMGQEVILRCVPISNHLYFYWYRQILGQKVEFLVSFYNNEISEKSEIFDDQFSVERPDGSNFTLKIRSTKLEDSAMYFCASSERGLGNQPQHFGDGTRLSIL.

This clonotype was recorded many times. The CDR3 sequence is CASSLVQEAFF. Here the CDR3 DNA reads TGTGCCAGCAGTTTAGTACAAGAAGCTTTCTTT. The rearrangement joins TRBV12-3 or TRBV12-4 to TRBJ1-1; no clear D gene. V was pared by 1 base and J by 8 bases, with 5 bases between. This CDR3 region has 11 residues.

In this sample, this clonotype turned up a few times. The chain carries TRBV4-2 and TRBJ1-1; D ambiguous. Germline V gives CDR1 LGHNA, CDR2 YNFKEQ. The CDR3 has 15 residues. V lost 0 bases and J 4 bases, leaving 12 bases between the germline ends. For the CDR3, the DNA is TGTGCCAGCAGCCAAGATCGGCAGGCGGCCACTGAAGCTTTCTTT. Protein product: CASSQDRQAATEAFF.

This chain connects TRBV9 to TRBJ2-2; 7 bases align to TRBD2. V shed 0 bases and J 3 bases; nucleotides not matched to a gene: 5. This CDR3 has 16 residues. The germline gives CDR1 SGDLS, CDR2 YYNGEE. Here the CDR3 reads CASSVAGGLDTGELFF. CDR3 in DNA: TGTGCCAGCAGCGTAGCGGGAGGCCTGGACACCGGGGAGCTGTTTTTT.

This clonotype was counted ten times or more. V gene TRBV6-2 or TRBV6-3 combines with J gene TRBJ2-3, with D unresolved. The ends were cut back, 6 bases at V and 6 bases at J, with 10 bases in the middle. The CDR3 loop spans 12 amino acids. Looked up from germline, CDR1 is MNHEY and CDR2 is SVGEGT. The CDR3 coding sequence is TGTGCCAGCAGGGGAAATTCGGATACGCAGTATTTT. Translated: CASRGNSDTQYF.

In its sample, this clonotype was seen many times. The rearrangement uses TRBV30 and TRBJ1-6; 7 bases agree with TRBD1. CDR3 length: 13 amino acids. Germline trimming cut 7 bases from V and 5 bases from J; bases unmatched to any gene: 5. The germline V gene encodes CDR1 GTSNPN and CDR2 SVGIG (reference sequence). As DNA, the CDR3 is TGTGCCTCTTCAACAGGGGATAATTCACCCCTCCACTTT. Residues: CASSTGDNSPLHF.

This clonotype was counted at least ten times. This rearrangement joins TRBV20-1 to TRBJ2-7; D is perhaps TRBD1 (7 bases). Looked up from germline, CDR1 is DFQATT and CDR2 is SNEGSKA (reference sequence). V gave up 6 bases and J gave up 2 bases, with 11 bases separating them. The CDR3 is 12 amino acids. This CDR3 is CSARGVAYEQYF. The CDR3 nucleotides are TGCAGTGCCAGGGGGGTGGCCTACGAGCAGTACTTC.

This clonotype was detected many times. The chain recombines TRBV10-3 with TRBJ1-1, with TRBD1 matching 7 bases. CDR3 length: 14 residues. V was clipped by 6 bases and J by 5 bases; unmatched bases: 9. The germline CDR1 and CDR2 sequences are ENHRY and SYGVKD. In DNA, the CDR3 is TGTGCCATCAGGGGGGGAGGGGGCCGGACTGAAGCTTTCTTT. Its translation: CAIRGGGGRTEAFF.

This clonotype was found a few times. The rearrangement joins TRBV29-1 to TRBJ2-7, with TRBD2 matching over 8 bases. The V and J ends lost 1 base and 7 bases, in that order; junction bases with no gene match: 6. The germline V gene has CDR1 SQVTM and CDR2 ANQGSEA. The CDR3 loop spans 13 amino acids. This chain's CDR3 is CSVEVTGGGEQYF. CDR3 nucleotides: TGCAGCGTTGAAGTTACGGGAGGGGGTGAGCAGTACTTC.

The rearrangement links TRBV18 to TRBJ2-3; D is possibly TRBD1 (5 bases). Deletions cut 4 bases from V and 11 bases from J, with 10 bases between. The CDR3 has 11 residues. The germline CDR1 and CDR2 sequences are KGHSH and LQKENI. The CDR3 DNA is TGTGCCAGCTCACATAATGACAGGCAGTATTTT. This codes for CASSHNDRQYF.

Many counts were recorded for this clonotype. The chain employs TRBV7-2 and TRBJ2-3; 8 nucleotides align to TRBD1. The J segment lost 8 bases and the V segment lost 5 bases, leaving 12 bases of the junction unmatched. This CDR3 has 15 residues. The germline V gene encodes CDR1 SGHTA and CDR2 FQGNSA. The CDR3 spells CASSSGQGKAATQYF. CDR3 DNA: TGTGCCAGCAGCAGTGGACAGGGCAAGGCGGCTACGCAGTATTTT.

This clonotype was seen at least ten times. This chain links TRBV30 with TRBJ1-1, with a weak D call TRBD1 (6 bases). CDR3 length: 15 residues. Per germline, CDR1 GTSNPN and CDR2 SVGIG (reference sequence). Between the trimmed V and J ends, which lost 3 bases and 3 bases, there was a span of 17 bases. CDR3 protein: CAWSLTGLEDTEAFF. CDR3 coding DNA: TGTGCCTGGAGCCTTACAGGGCTGGAGGACACTGAAGCTTTCTTT.

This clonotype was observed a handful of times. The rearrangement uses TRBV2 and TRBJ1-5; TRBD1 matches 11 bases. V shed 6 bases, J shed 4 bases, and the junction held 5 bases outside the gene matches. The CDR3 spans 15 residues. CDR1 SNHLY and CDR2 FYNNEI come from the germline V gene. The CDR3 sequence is CASRAGDRGNQPQHF. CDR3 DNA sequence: TGTGCCAGCAGGGCTGGGGACAGGGGGAATCAGCCCCAGCATTTT.

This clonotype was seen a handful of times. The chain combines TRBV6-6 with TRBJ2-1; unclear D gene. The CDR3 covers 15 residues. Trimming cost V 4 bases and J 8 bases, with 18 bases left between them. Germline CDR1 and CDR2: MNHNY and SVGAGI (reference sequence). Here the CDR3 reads CASSSSLDGGHEQFF. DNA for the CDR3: TGTGCCAGCAGTTCCTCCCTGGACGGTGGGCATGAGCAGTTCTTC.

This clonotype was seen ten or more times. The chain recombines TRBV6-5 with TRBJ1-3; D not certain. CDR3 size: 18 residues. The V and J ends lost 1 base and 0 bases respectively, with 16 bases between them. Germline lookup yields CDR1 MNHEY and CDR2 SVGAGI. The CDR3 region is CASSYYPVVSASGNTIYF. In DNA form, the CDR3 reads TGTGCCAGCAGTTACTACCCGGTTGTCTCCGCCTCTGGAAACACCATATATTTT.

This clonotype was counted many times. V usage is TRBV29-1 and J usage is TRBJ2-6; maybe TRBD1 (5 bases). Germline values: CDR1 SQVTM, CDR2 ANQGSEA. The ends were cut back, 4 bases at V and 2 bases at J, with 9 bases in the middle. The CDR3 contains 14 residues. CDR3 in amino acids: CSVVAGTGANVLTF. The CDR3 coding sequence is TGCAGCGTTGTTGCAGGGACTGGGGCCAACGTCCTGACTTTC.